This T cell receptor (beta chain) was captured by sequencing in a study of blood T cell repertoires in COVID-19. About the research overall: Samples taken during acute and convalescent COVID-19 were collected in the United States, Italy and Spain. Sources were T cells, B-cell-depleted T cells, or PBMCs; the material itself was cDNA or gDNA.

CDR3 length equals 13 residues. Germline CDR1 is SQVTM and CDR2 is ANQGSEA. The germline V and J ends were trimmed by 2 bases and 0 bases, with 7 bases remaining between them. In the original workflow: Nucleated cell counts were estimated from reference gene primer amplification. TCRdb's copy holds only in-frame clones and misses some; the assay was immunoSEQ multiplex PCR. V, J and clone size reflect that table, while D and trimming were determined from the DNA. The table has 80,000 to 95,000 clones, 80% to 90% seen once. The chain joins TRBV29-1 to TRBJ2-5; D is unclear. Specimen: peripheral blood. The receptor was isolated from a man aged 45-65 years with active or convalescent COVID-19. The CDR3 sequence is CSVESQYQETQYF. In DNA form, the CDR3 reads TGCAGCGTTGAATCACAGTACCAAGAGACCCAGTACTTC.